Each of the 32 T cell receptor beta chains below was sequenced from the same sample in a study of cytomegalovirus exposure and HLA in healthy donors. The primer mix had 60 Vbeta and 13 Jbeta primers. Profiled with immunoSEQ multiplex PCR; TCRdb holds only in-frame clones, not every one. The table has 120,000 or so clones, around 82% seen once. Sequenced input: PBMCs. The receptors originated from a woman aged 40 to 50 in good health and CMV-seropositive.

This clone was seen only once. The chain has TRBV9 and TRBJ2-3, with 7 bases identical to TRBD2. Germline trimming cut 3 bases from V and 1 base from J; bases unmatched to any gene: 5. There are 15 residues in the CDR3. Looked up from germline, CDR1 is SGDLS and CDR2 is YYNGEE. Written as DNA, the CDR3 is TGTGCCAGCAGCGGGGCTAGCGGACGCACAGATACGCAGTATTTT. This translates into CASSGASGRTDTQYF.

This sequence joins TRBV19 and TRBJ2-1, with D maybe TRBD2 (6 bases). V dropped 2 bases and J dropped 4 bases, with 18 bases sitting between them. The CDR3 spans 17 residues. In germline, CDR1 is LNHDA, CDR2 SQIVND (reference sequence). CDR3 loop: CASSIWSRSGRYNEQFF. DNA of the CDR3: TGTGCCAGTAGTATATGGTCCCGGAGCGGGCGGTACAATGAGCAGTTCTTC.

The chain couples TRBV6-5 to TRBJ2-1, with 9 bases that match TRBD2. The CDR3 is made up of 14 amino acids. V lost 4 bases and J lost 6; bases outside the gene matches: 4. Germline V CDR1 and CDR2: MNHEY, SVGAGI. The CDR3 nucleotides are TGTGCCAGCAGTTTAGCGGGAGCGGCCAATGAGCAGTTCTTC. It specifies CASSLAGAANEQFF.

The chain uses TRBV6-5 and TRBJ1-1; 7 bases map to TRBD1. V trimming: 6 bases; J trimming: 8 bases; junction bases outside the gene matches: 9. CDR1 and CDR2 (germline): MNHEY, SVGAGI. The CDR3 sequence is 13 residues long. CDR3 sequence reads: CASSQWKTGEAFF. As DNA, the CDR3 is TGTGCCAGCAGCCAATGGAAGACAGGGGAAGCTTTCTTT.

This clone was seen only a few times. The DNA of the CDR3 is TGTGCCACCAGCAGAGATCAACCGGGGGTGAACACTGAAGCTTTCTTT. Translated: CATSRDQPGVNTEAFF. The chain couples TRBV15 to TRBJ1-1, with D perhaps TRBD1 (5 bases). The V and J ends lost 0 bases and 0 bases respectively, with 11 bases between them. Germline CDR1 LNHNV, CDR2 YYDKDF (reference sequence). This CDR3 is built from 16 residues.

The rearrangement links TRBV5-1 to TRBJ2-7; D not certain. V was shortened by 1 base and J by 3 bases, with 2 bases between the two germline ends. The CDR3 totals 11 residues. Germline V gives CDR1 SGHRS, CDR2 YFSETQ. CDR3 protein: CASSLYYEQYF. The CDR3 DNA reads TGCGCCAGCAGCTTGTACTACGAGCAGTACTTC. The full variable domain, rest sourced from reference TRBV5-1 and TRBJ2-7, is KAGVTQTPRYLIKTRGQQVTLSCSPISGHRSVSWYQQTPGQGLQFLFEYFSETQRNKGNFPGRFSGRQFSNSRSEMNVSTLELGDSALYLCASSLYYEQYFGPGTRLTVT.

The chain couples TRBV4-2 to TRBJ2-3; TRBD2 matches 9 bases. In germline, CDR1 is LGHNA, CDR2 YNFKEQ. The CDR3 covers 16 residues. V lost 0 bases, J lost 1 base, and 2 bases stayed unmatched. CDR3 in DNA: TGTGCCAGCAGCCAAGAGGTAGCGGGAGGCACAGATACGCAGTATTTT. Protein product: CASSQEVAGGTDTQYF.

The chain recombines TRBV25-1 with TRBJ1-2; D not certain. Looked up from germline, CDR1 is MGHDK and CDR2 is SYGVNS. The CDR3 sequence is 13 residues long. Deletions cut 1 base from V and 8 bases from J, with 11 bases between. The CDR3 sequence is CASSESVRQGYTF. The CDR3, as DNA: TGTGCCAGCAGTGAATCGGTACGTCAAGGCTACACCTTC.

The chain has TRBV5-1 and TRBJ2-7; D possibly corresponds to TRBD1 (5 bases). The V gene's germline CDR1 is SGHRS and CDR2 YFSETQ. Trimming stripped 4 bases from V and 1 base from J, with 12 bases between. This CDR3 spans 14 amino acids. The CDR3 region has the DNA TGCGCCAGCAGCCTTGGCAGGGTGTCCTACGAGCAGTACTTC. Its translation is CASSLGRVSYEQYF.

This chain uses TRBV6-1 with TRBJ2-3; 7 bases align to TRBD1. V lost 5 bases to trimming and J lost 3 bases; unmatched junction nucleotides: 2. Germline CDR1 and CDR2: MNHNS and SASEGT. This CDR3 comprises 13 residues. The chain's CDR3 is CASSLGQTDTQYF. CDR3 in DNA: TGTGCCAGCAGTCTGGGACAGACAGATACGCAGTATTTT.

The chain employs TRBV4-2 and TRBJ2-2; 7 nucleotides line up with TRBD2. The length of the CDR3 is 16 residues. Germline V gene data show CDR1 as LGHNA and CDR2 as YNFKEQ. The ends lost 3 bases at V and 0 bases at J; junction bases unmatched: 4. CDR3 region: CASSQESGANTGELFF. The CDR3 region has the DNA TGTGCCAGCAGCCAGGAGAGCGGGGCGAACACCGGGGAGCTGTTTTTT.

The chain is built from TRBV6-5 and TRBJ1-5; no clear D. The V end was cut by 6 bases, the J end by 0 bases, with 9 bases between. Germline assignment: CDR1 MNHEY and CDR2 SVGAGI. This CDR3 contains 14 residues. The CDR3 sequence: CASRRAYSNQPQHF. The CDR3 nucleotides are TGTGCCAGCAGACGAGCGTATAGCAATCAGCCCCAGCATTTT.

The rearrangement joins TRBV2 to TRBJ2-7, with TRBD2 matching over 11 bases. V gave up 7 bases and J gave up 2 bases; unmatched junction bases: 7. CDR3 size: 15 residues. Germline CDR1 reads SNHLY; CDR2 reads FYNNEI. The CDR3 spells CASIGASGRTYEQYF. CDR3 sequence (DNA): TGTGCCAGCATTGGGGCTAGCGGGAGGACCTACGAGCAGTACTTC.

This clone is a singleton in its sample. The rearrangement joins TRBV7-3 to TRBJ2-1; perhaps TRBD2 as D (5 bases). V shed 6 bases and J shed 3 bases, with 12 bases lying between them. The germline gives CDR1 SGHTA, CDR2 FQGTGA. There are 14 residues in the CDR3. CDR3 sequence reads: CASSSRTGYNEQFF. The CDR3 DNA reads TGTGCCAGCAGTTCTCGGACTGGCTACAATGAGCAGTTCTTC.

The chain recombines TRBV4-3 with TRBJ2-1; 10 bases fit TRBD2. The germline gives CDR1 LGHNA, CDR2 YSLEER. This CDR3 spans 16 amino acids. With V trimmed by 0 bases and J by 6 bases, 5 bases remained unmatched. CDR3 amino acids: CASSQDPPSGSNEQFF. CDR3 sequence (DNA): TGCGCCAGCAGCCAAGATCCGCCTAGCGGGAGCAATGAGCAGTTCTTC.

This chain links TRBV28 with TRBJ1-3, with D possibly matching TRBD1 (5 bases). From germline, CDR1 is MDHEN and CDR2 SYDVKM. The CDR3 sequence is 15 residues long. The germline V and J ends were trimmed by 7 bases and 3 bases, with 16 bases remaining between them. CDR3 loop: CASTPGGRVGNTIYF. The CDR3 DNA is TGTGCCAGCACCCCGGGGGGGAGGGTTGGAAACACCATATATTTT.

V and J are TRBV19 and TRBJ2-1; D uncertain. CDR1 LNHDA and CDR2 SQIVND come from the germline V gene (reference sequence). Trimming pared 5 bases from V and 3 bases from J, leaving 14 bases between. The CDR3 is 15 residues long. CDR3 residues: CASSPQASFYNEQFF. CDR3 sequence (DNA): TGTGCCAGTAGTCCCCAGGCTTCGTTCTACAATGAGCAGTTCTTC. Complete variable domain (other parts from reference TRBV19 and TRBJ2-1): DGGITQSPKYLFRKEGQNVTLSCEQNLNHDAMYWYRQDPGQGLRLIYYSQIVNDFQKGDIAEGYSVSREKKESFPLTVTSAQKNPTAFYLCASSPQASFYNEQFFGPGTRLTVL.

This sequence joins TRBV28 and TRBJ1-2; 8 bases agree with TRBD1. The CDR3 runs 13 residues. V lost 7 bases, J lost 7 bases, and 8 bases stayed unmatched. Germline CDR1 is MDHEN and CDR2 is SYDVKM. For the CDR3, the DNA is TGTGCCAGCAACCCGAACACAGGGGGTGGCTACACCTTC. Its translation is CASNPNTGGGYTF.

V and J are TRBV28 and TRBJ1-1; no clear D. CDR3 size: 12 residues. From germline, CDR1 is MDHEN and CDR2 SYDVKM. V was clipped by 5 bases and J by 8 bases, with 12 bases between them. The CDR3 loop reads CASSPGFHEAFF. For the CDR3, the DNA is TGTGCCAGCAGTCCAGGATTCCACGAAGCTTTCTTT.

This clone appeared a few times. This CDR3 reads CARGGWTGYTF. In DNA form, the CDR3 reads TGTGCCAGGGGGGGGTGGACCGGCTACACCTTC. This chain uses TRBV19 with TRBJ1-2; tentative D call: TRBD1 (5 bases). With 9 bases removed from V and 8 bases from J, the gap between germline ends came to 13 bases. The CDR3 is 11 amino acids. Germline assignment: CDR1 LNHDA and CDR2 SQIVND (reference sequence).

The genes are TRBV25-1 and TRBJ2-1, with D tentatively TRBD2 (5 bases). This CDR3 spans 13 amino acids. From germline, CDR1 is MGHDK and CDR2 SYGVNS. Trimming removed 5 bases at V and 9 bases at J, with 14 bases between. The CDR3 DNA reads TGTGCCAGCAGTTCCGACGGGGTGGGTGAGCAGTTCTTC. Translation: CASSSDGVGEQFF.

The rearrangement joins TRBV4-1 to TRBJ2-7, with D possibly TRBD1 on 6 matching bases. The CDR3 sequence is 14 residues long. The V end was cut by 4 bases, the J end by 3 bases, with 13 bases between. The V gene's germline CDR1 is MGHRA and CDR2 YSYEKL. CDR3 bases: TGCGCCAGCAGCCGGTCAGGGGTCCTCTACGAGCAGTACTTC. Its protein is CASSRSGVLYEQYF.

This clone was recorded a few times. V is TRBV27 and J is TRBJ2-1, with 8 bases aligning to TRBD2. J gave up 9 bases and V 10 bases, and 14 bases lay outside the gene matches. The CDR3 covers 14 residues. Germline loops: CDR1 MNHEY, CDR2 SMNVEV (reference sequence). The CDR3 bases are TGTGCCACCGGAGCGGGAGCTTTTCCCCGTGAGCAGTTCTTC. As protein: CATGAGAFPREQFF.

The chain is built from TRBV7-3 and TRBJ2-3, with D possibly being TRBD1 (6 bases). V was clipped by 1 base and J by 2 bases, with 10 bases between them. The CDR3 consists of 15 residues. CDR1 and CDR2 from the germline V gene are SGHTA and FQGTGA. CDR3 bases: TGTGCCAGCAGCTTAAGGGCAGGGGACACAGATACGCAGTATTTT. Its protein is CASSLRAGDTDTQYF. The full variable domain, with the rest looked up from reference TRBV7-3 and TRBJ2-3, is GAGVSQTPSNKVTEKGKYVELRCDPISGHTALYWYRQSLGQGPEFLIYFQGTGAADDSGLPNDRFFAVRPEGSVSTLKIQRTERGDSAVYLCASSLRAGDTDTQYFGPGTRLTVL.

V gene TRBV5-4 combines with J gene TRBJ2-1; 11 bases map to TRBD2. The length of the CDR3 is 15 residues. With 2 bases clipped from V and 5 bases from J, the junction kept 3 bases outside the gene matches. Germline CDR1 is SGHNT and CDR2 is YYREEE (reference sequence). The CDR3 loop is CASSLTGLADNEQFF. CDR3 sequence (DNA): TGTGCCAGCAGCTTAACGGGACTAGCGGACAATGAGCAGTTCTTC. The whole variable domain, remainder taken from reference TRBV5-4 and TRBJ2-1, is ETGVTQSPTHLIKTRGQQVTLRCSSQSGHNTVSWYQQALGQGPQFIFQYYREEENGRGNFPPRFSGLQFPNYSSELNVNALELDDSALYLCASSLTGLADNEQFFGPGTRLTVL.

V usage is TRBV9 and J usage is TRBJ2-1; the D gene is possibly TRBD2 (5 bases). The germline CDR1 and CDR2 sequences are SGDLS and YYNGEE. The CDR3 sequence is 14 residues long. Trimming shortened V by 0 bases and J by 10 bases, and 14 bases separated the two germline ends. CDR3 protein: CASSVDGGRREQFF. Written as DNA, the CDR3 is TGTGCCAGCAGCGTAGATGGAGGACGGCGGGAGCAGTTCTTC.

The genes are TRBV11-3 and TRBJ2-3; TRBD2 matches 8 bases. CDR3 size: 15 residues. The germline V gene has CDR1 SGHNT and CDR2 YENEEA. The V gene end was trimmed by 6 bases and the J gene end by 0 bases; junction bases not matched to a gene: 5. The CDR3 DNA sequence: TGTGCCAGCAGGCGGGGGGCACCAAGCACAGATACGCAGTATTTT. Translated: CASRRGAPSTDTQYF.

This clone was counted once. The gene calls are TRBV6-4 and TRBJ1-6; a weak D match, TRBD1 (5 bases). Trimming removed 0 bases from V and 7 bases from J, with 10 bases in between. CDR1 and CDR2 (germline): MRHNA, SNTAGT. The CDR3 is 15 residues long. For the CDR3, the DNA is TGTGCCAGCAGTGACTCTCGGGGGATCAATTCACCCCTCCACTTT. Translation: CASSDSRGINSPLHF.

V gene TRBV27 combines with J gene TRBJ2-7; D perhaps matches TRBD2 (5 bases). The germline V gene has CDR1 MNHEY and CDR2 SMNVEV (reference sequence). The V and J ends lost 0 bases and 4 bases respectively, with 10 bases between them. This CDR3 has 14 amino acids. The CDR3 is CASSLSDGVYEQYF. The CDR3 nucleotides are TGTGCCAGCAGTTTATCCGACGGGGTATACGAGCAGTACTTC.

This sequence joins TRBV19 and TRBJ2-7; 7 nucleotides match TRBD2. Per the germline V gene, CDR1 is LNHDA and CDR2 is SQIVND (reference sequence). With 1 base clipped from V and 2 bases from J, the junction kept 2 bases outside the gene matches. The CDR3 has 14 amino acids. This CDR3 reads CASSIAGGPYEQYF. The CDR3 nucleotides read TGTGCCAGTAGTATAGCGGGAGGCCCCTACGAGCAGTACTTC.

CDR3 in DNA: TGTGCCAGCAGCCAGGGGGACAATCTTGAGCAGTTCTTC. Its translation: CASSQGDNLEQFF. V gene TRBV6-5 combines with J gene TRBJ2-1, with TRBD1 identical over 7 bases. Germline trimming cut 6 bases from V and 9 bases from J; bases unmatched to any gene: 8. Per the germline V gene, CDR1 is MNHEY and CDR2 is SVGAGI. This CDR3 is 13 amino acids long.

The genes are TRBV9 and TRBJ2-3; D is perhaps TRBD2 (6 bases). Trimming shortened V by 0 bases and J by 2 bases, and 16 bases separated the two germline ends. Germline lookup yields CDR1 SGDLS and CDR2 YYNGEE. The CDR3 is 17 residues long. The CDR3 nucleotides read TGTGCCAGCAGCGTAGAAGCCGGGAGCCTGTCCACAGATACGCAGTATTTT. This codes for CASSVEAGSLSTDTQYF.